Shown below are 21 T cell receptor beta chains from a single sample sequenced in a study of T-cell memory formation after mild COVID-19. TCRdb analysed the 5' RACE reads with MiXCR anew, one entry per CDR3 protein. The sample has roughly 170,000 distinct CDR3 sequences; less than 20% are singletons. The sequenced sample was PBMCs or a T cell subset sorted from them (not recorded which). The origin of the receptors is a man aged 18-30 years who had mild COVID-19 (a few samples of this study predate the infection). Cell type and time point are not known.

This clonotype occurred a few times. The V gene is TRBV3-1, the J gene TRBJ2-3, with D possibly being TRBD2 (5 bases). The V gene lost 3 bases and the J gene lost 6 bases, with 7 bases spanning the gap. This CDR3 contains 12 residues. Germline CDR1 LGHDT, CDR2 YNNKEL (reference sequence). The CDR3 sequence: CASSQRVDTQYF. The CDR3 DNA reads TGTGCCAGCAGCCAGCGGGTGGATACGCAGTATTTT.

The chain links TRBV12-3 or TRBV12-4 to TRBJ2-2, with a tentative D call TRBD1 (5 bases). The germline V and J ends were trimmed by 5 bases and 7 bases, with 17 bases remaining between them. CDR3 length equals 15 residues. The CDR3 is CASSLHPGQGGELFF. Here the CDR3 DNA reads TGTGCCAGCAGTCTCCACCCTGGGCAGGGCGGGGAGCTGTTTTTT.

A few counts support this clonotype. The rearrangement joins TRBV11-2 to TRBJ2-7, with unresolved D. Between the trimmed V and J ends, which lost 6 bases and 8 bases, there was a span of 20 bases. Germline CDR1 SGHAT, CDR2 FQNNGV. This CDR3 region has 14 residues. CDR3 loop: CASRLTPRADQQYF. Written as DNA, the CDR3 is TGTGCCAGCAGACTAACCCCACGGGCAGATCAGCAGTACTTC.

V is TRBV5-1 and J is TRBJ2-5; maybe TRBD1 (5 bases). This CDR3 comprises 12 residues. Looked up from germline, CDR1 is SGHRS and CDR2 is YFSETQ. The germline V and J ends were trimmed by 4 bases and 5 bases, with 9 bases remaining between them. The chain's CDR3 is CASSDPGETQYF. Written as DNA, the CDR3 is TGCGCCAGCAGCGATCCAGGGGAGACCCAGTACTTC.

V usage is TRBV12-3 or TRBV12-4 and J usage is TRBJ2-1; 8 nucleotides match TRBD1. J lost 5 bases, V lost 4 bases, and 4 bases had no gene match. CDR3 length: 14 residues. The CDR3 region has the DNA TGTGCCAGCAGTTCCGGACAGGGAAACAATGAGCAGTTCTTC. This translates into CASSSGQGNNEQFF.

V usage is TRBV6-5 and J usage is TRBJ1-5; D is unresolved. This CDR3 spans 13 amino acids. The germline CDR1 and CDR2 sequences are MNHEY and SVGAGI. V gave up 2 bases and J gave up 3 bases, with 5 bases separating them. The CDR3 DNA sequence: TGTGCCAGCAGTTACAGGAACAATCAGCCCCAGCATTTT. Translation gives CASSYRNNQPQHF.

The chain recombines TRBV10-3 with TRBJ2-7, with 8 bases lining up with TRBD1. The CDR3 is 13 residues long. CDR1 ENHRY and CDR2 SYGVKD come from the germline V gene. V lost 6 bases and J lost 4; bases outside the gene matches: 5. CDR3 sequence (DNA): TGTGCCATCAGGGGACAGGCATTTTACGAGCAGTACTTC. Amino acid sequence: CAIRGQAFYEQYF.

This clonotype has more than one count but fewer than ten. The chain uses TRBV7-6 and TRBJ1-2, with a possible D match to TRBD1 (5 bases). The ends were cut back, 5 bases at V and 1 base at J, with 8 bases in the middle. The germline V gene encodes CDR1 SGHVS and CDR2 FNYEAQ. The CDR3 consists of 13 residues. Here the CDR3 reads CASSPDINYGYTF. In nucleotides, the CDR3 is TGTGCCAGCAGCCCGGACATTAACTATGGCTACACCTTC.

The CDR3 sequence is CASSPLTDSYEQYF. The CDR3 nucleotides are TGTGCCAGCAGCCCCCTGACTGACTCCTACGAGCAGTACTTC. The rearrangement uses TRBV7-9 and TRBJ2-7; D ambiguous. V dropped 5 bases and J dropped 0 bases, with 11 bases sitting between them. Germline values: CDR1 SEHNR, CDR2 FQNEAQ (reference sequence). The CDR3 runs to 14 residues.

The chain is built from TRBV7-2 and TRBJ2-5; D gene uncertain. CDR1 and CDR2 (germline): SGHTA, FQGNSA. This CDR3 region has 15 residues. Between the trimmed V and J ends, which lost 2 bases and 5 bases, there was a span of 15 bases. CDR3 protein: CASSLNPPGAETQYF. CDR3 DNA sequence: TGTGCCAGCAGCTTAAACCCCCCAGGAGCGGAGACCCAGTACTTC. Filled out from reference TRBV7-2 and TRBJ2-5, the complete variable domain reads GAGVSQSPSNKVTEKGKDVELRCDPISGHTALYWYRQSLGQGLEFLIYFQGNSAPDKSGLPSDRFSAERTGGSVSTLTIQRTQQEDSAVYLCASSLNPPGAETQYFGPGTRLLVL.

The table lists this clonotype with many counts. The V call is TRBV5-1, the J call TRBJ1-1, with 8 bases that match TRBD1. The germline gives CDR1 SGHRS, CDR2 YFSETQ. This CDR3 spans 14 amino acids. J gave up 5 bases and V 4 bases, and 7 bases lay outside the gene matches. The CDR3 DNA reads as TGCGCCAGCAGCCTCCGACAGGGGCGAACTGAAGCTTTCTTT. Its protein is CASSLRQGRTEAFF. The variable domain in full, with the rest retrieved from reference TRBV5-1 and TRBJ1-1, is KAGVTQTPRYLIKTRGQQVTLSCSPISGHRSVSWYQQTPGQGLQFLFEYFSETQRNKGNFPGRFSGRQFSNSRSEMNVSTLELGDSALYLCASSLRQGRTEAFFGQGTRLTVV.

Of note for this clonotype: The junction does not match germline at one end; this may be a read error. The V and J genes are TRBV11-2 and TRBJ2-3, with 9 bases identical to TRBD1. CDR1 is SGHAT and CDR2 is FQNNGV in the germline V gene. The CDR3 runs to 15 residues. The CDR3 reads CASTLGTGPTDTQYF. CDR3 nucleotides: TGTGCCAGCACCTTAGGGACAGGGCCCACAGATACGCAGTATTTT. Full variable domain (remainder filled in from reference TRBV11-2 and TRBJ2-3): EAGVAQSPRYKIIEKRQSVAFWCNPISGHATLYWYQQILGQGPKLLIQFQNNGVVDDSQLPKDRFSAERLKGVDSTLKIQPAKLEDSAVYLCASTLGTGPTDTQYFGPGTRLTVL.

Of note for this clonotype: One end of the junction fails to match germline, which may point to a read error. V usage is TRBV7-9 and J usage is TRBJ2-1, with TRBD1 matching over 7 bases. CDR1 is SEHNR and CDR2 is FQNEAQ in the germline V gene (reference sequence). This CDR3 is 11 amino acids long. CDR3 nucleotides: TGTGCCAGCAGCCGACAGGGTTCTTGCCGATTC. It specifies CASSRQGSCRF.

This clonotype has just a few counts. The chain combines TRBV5-1 with TRBJ1-2, with no clear D. Between the trimmed V and J ends, which lost 0 bases and 4 bases, there was a span of 13 bases. The CDR3 covers 15 residues. The V gene's germline CDR1 is SGHRS and CDR2 YFSETQ. The CDR3 bases are TGCGCCAGCAGCTTGGTTGGCCGGGAACCCTATGGCTACACCTTC. Protein: CASSLVGREPYGYTF.

This rearrangement joins TRBV28 to TRBJ1-4; D unresolved. V shed 7 bases and J shed 8 bases, with 8 bases lying between them. Germline V gene sequence: CDR1 MDHEN, CDR2 SYDVKM. The CDR3 totals 11 residues. The CDR3 nucleotides read TGTGCCAGCAACCTGAGAGAAAAACTGTTTTTT. Encoded protein: CASNLREKLFF.

This clonotype came up a few times. This chain links TRBV6-5 with TRBJ2-7; 7 bases match TRBD1. The V segment lost 6 bases and the J segment 0 bases; nucleotides outside the gene matches: 5. The germline V gene has CDR1 MNHEY and CDR2 SVGAGI. The CDR3 has 14 residues. CDR3: CASRTGASSYEQYV. DNA of the CDR3: TGTGCCAGCAGAACAGGGGCTTCCTCCTACGAGCAGTACGTC.

V gene TRBV25-1 combines with J gene TRBJ2-2, with D possibly matching TRBD1 (6 bases). The CDR3 length is 13 residues. CDR1 and CDR2 from the germline V gene are MGHDK and SYGVNS. Trimming removed 7 bases from V and 7 bases from J, with 13 bases in between. Here the CDR3 DNA reads TGTGCCAGCATCAGGGGAGTTGGCGGGGAGCTGTTTTTT. Its protein is CASIRGVGGELFF.

The chain uses TRBV5-1 and TRBJ2-3; D uncertain. CDR1 and CDR2 (germline): SGHRS, YFSETQ. The V gene lost 2 bases and the J gene lost 2 bases, with 9 bases spanning the gap. The CDR3 extends over 14 amino acids. CDR3 loop: CASSFYRPTDTQYF. In DNA form, the CDR3 reads TGCGCCAGCAGCTTCTACCGACCCACAGATACGCAGTATTTT.

This clonotype was recorded a few times. The CDR3 is CASSFTGTTYEQYV. The CDR3, as DNA: TGTGCCAGCAGCTTCACAGGCACTACATACGAGCAGTACGTC. The rearrangement links TRBV28 to TRBJ2-7; D may be TRBD1 (5 bases). V lost 6 bases and J 4 bases, leaving 16 bases between the germline ends. The CDR3 loop spans 14 amino acids. Looked up from germline, CDR1 is MDHEN and CDR2 is SYDVKM.

This clonotype has a handful of counts. The chain joins TRBV6-6 to TRBJ2-2, with TRBD1 matching 11 bases. Looked up from germline, CDR1 is MNHNY and CDR2 is SVGAGI (reference sequence). There are 15 residues in the CDR3. V trimming: 5 bases; J trimming: 6 bases; junction bases outside the gene matches: 5. CDR3 nucleotides: TGTGCCAGCAGTGCAGGGACAGGGGGAGCCGGGGAGCTGTTTTTT. This sequence encodes CASSAGTGGAGELFF.

As concerns this clonotype: One end of the junction fails to match germline, which may point to a read error. J is TRBJ1-5 and V is TRBV3-1; D call uncertain. CDR1 is LGHDT and CDR2 is YNNKEL in the germline V gene (reference sequence). CDR3 length: 13 residues. Here the CDR3 reads CASSQRANQPQHF. The CDR3 DNA reads TGTGCCAGCAGCCAACGAGCCAATCAACCCCAGCATTTT.